Described below is a single TCR beta chain sequence and its context. Its antigen is currently unknown. TCRdb's copy holds only in-frame clones and misses some; the assay was immunoSEQ multiplex PCR. The sample lists about 36,000 clones, approximately 80% occurring once. These data are taken from a study of CD4 T cells in relation to SARS-CoV-2 and coronaviruses. Study details: ViraFEST: approximately 10-day antigen culture of PBMCs, then TCR beta CDR3 sequencing. Of the patients, under 10 were male, a few female, two Hispanic.

Over 80,000 naive or memory CD4+ cells were cultured with CEF peptides for under 12 days. Whole-study results and caveats: Crossreactive clones expanded significantly less to SARS-CoV-2 than monoreactive clones.

V lost 0 bases to trimming and J lost 7 bases, with 9 bases between them. The CDR3 runs to 14 residues. Germline V lookup: CDR1 LGHDT, CDR2 YNNKEL (reference sequence). The receptor's source is an adult with COVID-19. Sequenced input: memory CD4+ T cells from PBMCs, cultured in vitro. The chain combines TRBV3-1 (or the pseudogene TRBV3-2) with TRBJ2-2; the D gene is possibly TRBD1 (6 bases). CDR3 DNA sequence: TGTGCCAGCAGCCAAGAGTTCAGGGGCGGGGAGCTGTTTTTT. Translating it yields CASSQEFRGGELFF.